A selection of T cell receptor beta chains follows, all from one sample in a study of T cell responses to AZD1222 COVID-19 vaccine. The assay was immunoSEQ multiplex PCR, and TCRdb's table has in-frame clones only and misses some. Counted here are 180,000 or so clones, about 91% occurring once; the ten biggest clones make up 1.3%. This specimen was peripheral blood, taken 28 days after the second AZD1222 dose. The receptors were gathered from an adult who received the AZD1222 COVID-19 vaccine. The CDR3 runs from the conserved cysteine through the conserved F or W. The D gene is left open where the match is weak. Clone size is not always given. Where it is, it says once, few, many or a class for expanded clones.

>NA|TRBV9|TRBJ1-2|NA
CASSGHHNYGYTF
TGTGCCAGCAGCGGGCACCATAACTATGGCTACACCTTC
>NA|TRBV10-3|TRBJ2-3|NA
CAISSGDTQYF
TGTGCCATCAGTTCCGGGGACACGCAGTATTTT
>TRBD1|TRBV18|TRBJ2-7|NA
CASSPRQGGSASEQYF
TGTGCCAGCTCACCAAGACAGGGGGGATCGGCAAGCGAGCAGTACTTC
>TRBD1|TRBV30|TRBJ1-5|NA
CAWSITGGTYNQPQHF
TGTGCCTGGAGTATCACAGGGGGGACTTACAATCAGCCCCAGCATTTT
>TRBD1|TRBV7-2|TRBJ1-2|NA
CASSQGAYDYGYTF
TGTGCCAGTAGTCAGGGGGCTTACGACTATGGCTACACCTTC
>NA|TRBV25-1|TRBJ2-1|NA
CASSETGSIQYNEQFF
TGTGCCAGCAGTGAAACAGGGTCAATCCAGTACAATGAGCAGTTCTTC
>NA|TRBV28|TRBJ2-1|NA
CASSQTSLGNYEQFF
TGTGCCAGCAGCCAAACTAGTTTGGGGAACTATGAGCAGTTCTTC
>NA|TRBV5-1|TRBJ2-7|NA
CASSGAVNEQYF
TGCGCCAGCAGCGGGGCGGTAAACGAGCAGTACTTC
>NA|TRBV5-4|TRBJ2-3|NA
CASSSTDTQYF
TGTGCCAGCAGCTCCACAGATACGCAGTATTTT
>NA|TRBV25-1|TRBJ1-1|NA
CASGGPLAGRGNTEAFF
TGTGCCAGCGGGGGGCCCTTGGCAGGGAGGGGGAACACTGAAGCTTTCTTT
>NA|TRBV11-2|TRBJ1-4|NA
CASSPTALNEKLFF
TGTGCCAGCAGCCCGACAGCTCTTAATGAAAAACTGTTTTTT
>TRBD1|TRBV24-1|TRBJ2-2|once
CATSPGQGNTGELFF
TGTGCCACCAGCCCGGGACAGGGGAACACCGGGGAGCTGTTTTTT
>TRBD1|TRBV6-4|TRBJ2-2|NA
CASSFGQGDTGELFF
TGTGCCAGCAGTTTTGGACAGGGAGACACCGGGGAGCTGTTTTTT
>TRBD1|TRBV24-1|TRBJ2-7|NA
CATSAPAGTGSSYEQYF
TGTGCCACCAGTGCCCCCGCCGGGACAGGGAGCTCCTACGAGCAGTACTTC
>NA|TRBV12-3/TRBV12-4|TRBJ2-2|NA
CASSLGTGELFF
TGTGCCAGCAGTTTGGGGACCGGGGAGCTGTTTTTT
>NA|TRBV28|TRBJ1-6|NA
CASRRETLGSPLHF
TGTGCCAGCAGAAGAGAGACGCTTGGGTCACCCCTCCACTTT
>NA|TRBV19|TRBJ1-1|NA
CASKRGRGENVNTEAFF
TGTGCCAGTAAGAGGGGGAGGGGGGAGAACGTGAACACTGAAGCTTTCTTT
>TRBD2|TRBV9|TRBJ2-1|NA
CASSPQAGGSINEQFF
TGTGCCAGCAGCCCCCAAGCGGGGGGGTCGATTAATGAGCAGTTCTTC
>TRBD2|TRBV19|TRBJ2-3|NA
CASSINGRGDTQYF
TGTGCCAGTAGTATAAATGGGAGGGGAGATACGCAGTATTTT
>NA|TRBV4-2|TRBJ1-3|NA
CASSQDRPSSGNTIYF
TGTGCCAGCAGCCAAGATCGGCCGAGCTCTGGAAACACCATATATTTT
>TRBD2|TRBV7-2|TRBJ2-3|NA
CASSLLSGAGLADTQYF
TGTGCCAGCAGCTTACTCAGCGGGGCAGGTCTCGCAGATACGCAGTATTTT
>NA|TRBV5-4|TRBJ2-7|NA
CASSLKGYEQYF
TGTGCCAGCAGCTTAAAGGGCTACGAGCAGTACTTC